This T cell receptor (beta chain) was identified during a study of blood T cell repertoires in COVID-19. Study-level background: The samples span acute and convalescent COVID-19 from the United States, Italy and Spain. T cells, B-cell-depleted T cells, or PBMCs supplied cDNA or gDNA.

In the authors' methods: By means of reference gene primer amplification, nucleated cell counts were estimated. Sequencing was performed with immunoSEQ multiplex PCR; in TCRdb, only in-frame clones are kept and a portion is missing. The V and J calls and clone size come from that table; D and trimming were worked out from the DNA. The sample shows some 76,000 clones, 87% of them seen only once. Sequencing was performed on peripheral blood. The receptor was isolated from a woman aged 18-29 years with acute or convalescent COVID-19.

The CDR3 loop is CASSLTGIDTGELFF. DNA of the CDR3: TGCGCCAGCAGCCTAACGGGAATTGACACCGGGGAGCTGTTTTTT. The gene calls are TRBV5-1 and TRBJ2-2, with a weak D call TRBD2 (5 bases). Deletions cut 4 bases from V and 3 bases from J, with 13 bases between. The CDR3 is 15 residues long. CDR1 and CDR2 from the germline V gene are SGHRS and YFSETQ. Complete variable domain (other parts from reference TRBV5-1 and TRBJ2-2): KAGVTQTPRYLIKTRGQQVTLSCSPISGHRSVSWYQQTPGQGLQFLFEYFSETQRNKGNFPGRFSGRQFSNSRSEMNVSTLELGDSALYLCASSLTGIDTGELFFGEGSRLTVL.